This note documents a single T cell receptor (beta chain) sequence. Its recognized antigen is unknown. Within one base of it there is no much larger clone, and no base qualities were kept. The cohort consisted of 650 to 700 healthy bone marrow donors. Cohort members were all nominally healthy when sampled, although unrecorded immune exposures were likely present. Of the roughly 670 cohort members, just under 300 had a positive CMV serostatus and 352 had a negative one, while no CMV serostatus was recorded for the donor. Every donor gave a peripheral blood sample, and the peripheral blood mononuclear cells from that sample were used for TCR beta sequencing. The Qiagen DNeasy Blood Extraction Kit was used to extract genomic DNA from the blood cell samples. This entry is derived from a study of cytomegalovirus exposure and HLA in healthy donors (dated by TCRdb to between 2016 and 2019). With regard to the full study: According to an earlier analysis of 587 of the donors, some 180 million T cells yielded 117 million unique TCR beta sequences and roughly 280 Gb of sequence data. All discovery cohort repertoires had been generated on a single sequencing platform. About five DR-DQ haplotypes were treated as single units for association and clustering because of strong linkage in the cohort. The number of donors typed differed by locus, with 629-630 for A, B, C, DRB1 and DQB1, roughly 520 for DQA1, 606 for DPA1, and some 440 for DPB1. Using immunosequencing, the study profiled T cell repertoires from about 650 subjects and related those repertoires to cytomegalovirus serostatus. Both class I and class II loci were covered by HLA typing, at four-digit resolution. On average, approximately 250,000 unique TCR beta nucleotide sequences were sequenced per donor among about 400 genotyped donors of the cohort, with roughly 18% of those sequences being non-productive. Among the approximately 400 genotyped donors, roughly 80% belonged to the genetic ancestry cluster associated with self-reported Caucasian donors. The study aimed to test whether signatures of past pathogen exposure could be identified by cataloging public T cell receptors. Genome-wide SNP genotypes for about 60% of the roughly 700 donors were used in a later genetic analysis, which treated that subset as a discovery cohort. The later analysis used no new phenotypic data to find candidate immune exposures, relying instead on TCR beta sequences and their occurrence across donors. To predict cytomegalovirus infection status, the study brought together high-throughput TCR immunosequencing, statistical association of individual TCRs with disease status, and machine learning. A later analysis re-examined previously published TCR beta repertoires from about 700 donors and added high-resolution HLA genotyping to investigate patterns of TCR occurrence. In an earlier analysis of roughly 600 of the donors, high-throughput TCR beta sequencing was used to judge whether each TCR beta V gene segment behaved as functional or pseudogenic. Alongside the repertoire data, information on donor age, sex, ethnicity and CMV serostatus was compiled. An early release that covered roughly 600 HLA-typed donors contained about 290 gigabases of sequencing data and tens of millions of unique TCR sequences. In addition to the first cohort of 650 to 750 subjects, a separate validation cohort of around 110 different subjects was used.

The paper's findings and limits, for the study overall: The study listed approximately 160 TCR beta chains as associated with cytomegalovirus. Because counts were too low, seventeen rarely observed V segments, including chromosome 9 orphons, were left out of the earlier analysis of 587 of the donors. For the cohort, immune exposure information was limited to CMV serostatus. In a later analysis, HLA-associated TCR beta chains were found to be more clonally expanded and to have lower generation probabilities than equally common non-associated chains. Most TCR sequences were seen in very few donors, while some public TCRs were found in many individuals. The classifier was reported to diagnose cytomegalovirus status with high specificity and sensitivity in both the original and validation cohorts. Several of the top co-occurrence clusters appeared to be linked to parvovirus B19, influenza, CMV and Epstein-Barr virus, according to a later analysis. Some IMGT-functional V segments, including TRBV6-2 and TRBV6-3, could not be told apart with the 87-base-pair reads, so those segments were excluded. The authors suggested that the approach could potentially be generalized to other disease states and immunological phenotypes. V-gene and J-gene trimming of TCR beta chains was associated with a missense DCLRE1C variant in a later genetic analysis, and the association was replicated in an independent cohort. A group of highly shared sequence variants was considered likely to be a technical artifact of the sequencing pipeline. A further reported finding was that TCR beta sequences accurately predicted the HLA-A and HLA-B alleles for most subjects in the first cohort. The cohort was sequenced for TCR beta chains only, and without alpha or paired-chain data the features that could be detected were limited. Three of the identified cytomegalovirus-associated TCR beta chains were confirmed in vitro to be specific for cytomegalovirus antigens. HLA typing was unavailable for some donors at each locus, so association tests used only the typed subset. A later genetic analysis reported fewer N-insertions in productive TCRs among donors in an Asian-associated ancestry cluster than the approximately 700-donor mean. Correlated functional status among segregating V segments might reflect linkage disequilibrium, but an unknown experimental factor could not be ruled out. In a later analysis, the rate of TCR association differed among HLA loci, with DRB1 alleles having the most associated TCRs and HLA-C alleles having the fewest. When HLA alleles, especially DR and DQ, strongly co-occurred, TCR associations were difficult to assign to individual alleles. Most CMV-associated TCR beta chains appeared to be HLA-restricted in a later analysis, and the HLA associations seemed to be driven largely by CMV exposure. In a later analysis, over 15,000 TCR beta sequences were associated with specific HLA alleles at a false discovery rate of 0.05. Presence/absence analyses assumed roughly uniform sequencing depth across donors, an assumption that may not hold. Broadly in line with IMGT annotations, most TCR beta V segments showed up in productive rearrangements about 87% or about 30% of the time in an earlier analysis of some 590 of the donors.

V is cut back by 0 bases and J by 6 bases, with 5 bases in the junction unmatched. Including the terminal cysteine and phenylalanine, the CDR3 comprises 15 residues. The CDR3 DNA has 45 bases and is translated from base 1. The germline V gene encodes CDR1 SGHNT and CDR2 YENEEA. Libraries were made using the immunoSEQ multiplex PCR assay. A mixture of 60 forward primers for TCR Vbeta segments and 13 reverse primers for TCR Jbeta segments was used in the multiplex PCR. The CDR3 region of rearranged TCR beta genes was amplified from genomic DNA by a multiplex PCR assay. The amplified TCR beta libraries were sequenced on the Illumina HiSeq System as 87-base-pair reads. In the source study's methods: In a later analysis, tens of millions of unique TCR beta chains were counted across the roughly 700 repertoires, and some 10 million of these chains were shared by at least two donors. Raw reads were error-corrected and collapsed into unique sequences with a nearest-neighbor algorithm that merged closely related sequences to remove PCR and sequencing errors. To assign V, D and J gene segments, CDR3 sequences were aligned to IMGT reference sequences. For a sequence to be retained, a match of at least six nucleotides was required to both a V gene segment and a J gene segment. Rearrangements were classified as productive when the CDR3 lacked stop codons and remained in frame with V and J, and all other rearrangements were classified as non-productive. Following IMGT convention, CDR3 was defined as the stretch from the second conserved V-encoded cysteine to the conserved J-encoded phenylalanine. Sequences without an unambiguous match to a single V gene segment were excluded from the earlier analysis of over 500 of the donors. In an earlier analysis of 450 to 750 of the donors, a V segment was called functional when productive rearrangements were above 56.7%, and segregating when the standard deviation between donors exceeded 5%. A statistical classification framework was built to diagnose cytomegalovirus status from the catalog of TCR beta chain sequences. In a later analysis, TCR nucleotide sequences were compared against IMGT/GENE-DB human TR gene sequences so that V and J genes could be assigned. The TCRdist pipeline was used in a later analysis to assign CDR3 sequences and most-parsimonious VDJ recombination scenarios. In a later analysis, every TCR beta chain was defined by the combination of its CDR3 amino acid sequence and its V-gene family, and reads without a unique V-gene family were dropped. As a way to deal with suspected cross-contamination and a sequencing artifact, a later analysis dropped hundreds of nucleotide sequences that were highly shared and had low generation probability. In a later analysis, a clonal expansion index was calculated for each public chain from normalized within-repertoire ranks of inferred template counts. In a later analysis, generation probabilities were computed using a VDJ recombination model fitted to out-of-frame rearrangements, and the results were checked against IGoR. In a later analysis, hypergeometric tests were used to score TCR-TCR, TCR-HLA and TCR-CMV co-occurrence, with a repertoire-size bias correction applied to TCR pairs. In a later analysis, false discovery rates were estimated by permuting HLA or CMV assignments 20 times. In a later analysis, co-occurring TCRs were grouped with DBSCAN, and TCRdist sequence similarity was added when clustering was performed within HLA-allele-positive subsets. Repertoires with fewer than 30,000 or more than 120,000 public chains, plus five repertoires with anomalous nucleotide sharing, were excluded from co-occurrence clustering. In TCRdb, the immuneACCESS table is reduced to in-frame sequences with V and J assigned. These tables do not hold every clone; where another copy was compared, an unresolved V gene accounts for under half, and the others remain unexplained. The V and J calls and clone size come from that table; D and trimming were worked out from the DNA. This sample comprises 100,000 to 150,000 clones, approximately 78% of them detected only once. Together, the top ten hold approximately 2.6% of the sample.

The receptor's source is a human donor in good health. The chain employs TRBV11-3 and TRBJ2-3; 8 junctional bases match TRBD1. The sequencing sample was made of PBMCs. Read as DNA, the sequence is TGTGCCAGCAGCTTAGACCTGACAGGGGCCGATACGCAGTATTTT. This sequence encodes CASSLDLTGADTQYF.